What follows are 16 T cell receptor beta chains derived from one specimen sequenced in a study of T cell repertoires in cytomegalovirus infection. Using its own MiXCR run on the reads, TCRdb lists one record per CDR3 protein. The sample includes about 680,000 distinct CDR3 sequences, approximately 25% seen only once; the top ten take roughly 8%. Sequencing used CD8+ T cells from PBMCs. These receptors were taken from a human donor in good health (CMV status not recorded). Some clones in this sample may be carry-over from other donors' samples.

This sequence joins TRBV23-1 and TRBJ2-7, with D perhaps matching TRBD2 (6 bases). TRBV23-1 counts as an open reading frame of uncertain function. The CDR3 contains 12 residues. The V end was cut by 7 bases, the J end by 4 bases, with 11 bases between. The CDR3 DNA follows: TGCGCCAGCACGAGGGAGGAGTACGAGCAGTACTTC. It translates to CASTREEYEQYF.

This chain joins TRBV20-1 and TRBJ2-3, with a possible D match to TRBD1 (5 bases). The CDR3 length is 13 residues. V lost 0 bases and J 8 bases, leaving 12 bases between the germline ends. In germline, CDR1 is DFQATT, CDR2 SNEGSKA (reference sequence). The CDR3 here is CSARELGHSTQYF. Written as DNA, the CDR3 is TGCAGTGCTAGAGAGCTTGGACATTCTACGCAGTATTTT.

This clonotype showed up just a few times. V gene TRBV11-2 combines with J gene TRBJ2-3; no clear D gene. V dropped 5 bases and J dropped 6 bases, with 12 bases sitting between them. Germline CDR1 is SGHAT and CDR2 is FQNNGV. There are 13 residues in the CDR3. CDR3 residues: CASSEELTDTQYF. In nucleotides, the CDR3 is TGTGCCAGCAGCGAAGAGTTGACTGATACGCAGTATTTT.

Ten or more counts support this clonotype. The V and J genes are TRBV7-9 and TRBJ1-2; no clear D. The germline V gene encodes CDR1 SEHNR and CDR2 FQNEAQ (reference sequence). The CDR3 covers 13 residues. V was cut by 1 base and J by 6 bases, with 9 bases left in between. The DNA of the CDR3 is TGTGCCAGCAGCTTAGTTTTCAAGGATGGCTACACCTTC. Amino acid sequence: CASSLVFKDGYTF.

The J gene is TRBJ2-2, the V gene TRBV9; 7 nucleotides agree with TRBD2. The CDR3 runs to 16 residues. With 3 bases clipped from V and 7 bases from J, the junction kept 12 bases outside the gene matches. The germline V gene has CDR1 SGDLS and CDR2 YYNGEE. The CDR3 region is CASSAHGGFTGGELFF. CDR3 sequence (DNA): TGTGCCAGCAGCGCTCACGGGGGGTTTACGGGCGGGGAGCTGTTTTTT.

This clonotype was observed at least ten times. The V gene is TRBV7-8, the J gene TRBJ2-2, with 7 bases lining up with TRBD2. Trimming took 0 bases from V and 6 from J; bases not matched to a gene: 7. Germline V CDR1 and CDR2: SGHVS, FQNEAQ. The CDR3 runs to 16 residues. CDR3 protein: CASSLAGTTYSGELFF. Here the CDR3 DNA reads TGTGCCAGCAGCTTAGCTGGGACTACTTACTCCGGGGAGCTGTTTTTT. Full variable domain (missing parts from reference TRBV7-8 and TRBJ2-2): GAGVSQSPRYKVAKRGQDVALRCDPISGHVSLFWYQQALGQGPEFLTYFQNEAQLDKSGLPSDRFFAERPEGSVSTLKIQRTQQEDSAVYLCASSLAGTTYSGELFFGEGSRLTVL.

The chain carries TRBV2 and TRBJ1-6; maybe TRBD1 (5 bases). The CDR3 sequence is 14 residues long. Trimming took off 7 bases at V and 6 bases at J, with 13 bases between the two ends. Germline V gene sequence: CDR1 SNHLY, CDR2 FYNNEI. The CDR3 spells CASIGRGFNSPLHF. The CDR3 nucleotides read TGTGCCAGCATAGGGCGGGGCTTTAATTCACCCCTCCACTTT.

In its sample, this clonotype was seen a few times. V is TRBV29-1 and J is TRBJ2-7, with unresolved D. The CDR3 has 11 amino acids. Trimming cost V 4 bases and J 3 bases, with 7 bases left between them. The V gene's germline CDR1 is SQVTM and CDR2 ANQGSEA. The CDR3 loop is CSVGLNYEQYF. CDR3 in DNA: TGCAGCGTTGGACTGAACTACGAGCAGTACTTC.

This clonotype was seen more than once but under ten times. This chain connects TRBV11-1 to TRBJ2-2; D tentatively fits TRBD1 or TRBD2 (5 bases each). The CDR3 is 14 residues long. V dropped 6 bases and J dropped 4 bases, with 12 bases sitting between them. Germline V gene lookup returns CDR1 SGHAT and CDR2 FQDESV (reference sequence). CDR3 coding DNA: TGTGCCAGCAGACCTCCAGGGACCACCGGGGAGCTGTTTTTT. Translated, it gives CASRPPGTTGELFF.

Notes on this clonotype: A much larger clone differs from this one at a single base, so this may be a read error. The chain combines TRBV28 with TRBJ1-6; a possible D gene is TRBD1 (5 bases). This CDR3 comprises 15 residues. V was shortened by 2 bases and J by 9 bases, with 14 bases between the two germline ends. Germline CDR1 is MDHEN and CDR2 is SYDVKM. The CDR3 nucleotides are TGTGCCAGCAGTTTACTCGACAGTACGATTTCACCCCTCCACTTT. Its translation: CASSLLDSTISPLHF. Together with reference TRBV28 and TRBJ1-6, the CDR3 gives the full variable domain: DVKVTQSSRYLVKRTGEKVFLECVQDMDHENMFWYRQDPGLGLRLIYFSYDVKMKEKGDIPEGYSVSREKKERFSLILESASTNQTSMYLCASSLLDSTISPLHFGNGTRLTVT.

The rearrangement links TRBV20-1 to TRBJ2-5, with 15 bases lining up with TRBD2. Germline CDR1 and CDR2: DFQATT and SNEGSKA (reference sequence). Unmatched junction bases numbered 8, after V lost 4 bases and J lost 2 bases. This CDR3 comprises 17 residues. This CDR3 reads CSAKGLAGGQGQETQYF. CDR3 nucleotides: TGCAGTGCTAAGGGACTAGCGGGGGGCCAAGGTCAAGAGACCCAGTACTTC.

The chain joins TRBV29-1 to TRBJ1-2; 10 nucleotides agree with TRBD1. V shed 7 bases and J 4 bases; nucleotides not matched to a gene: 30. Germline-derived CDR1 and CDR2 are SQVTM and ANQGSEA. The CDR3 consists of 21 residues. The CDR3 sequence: CSGAPITATGGLMGSAYGYTF. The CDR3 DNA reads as TGCAGCGGCGCACCAATAACCGCGACAGGGGGCCTGATGGGATCGGCCTATGGCTACACCTTC.

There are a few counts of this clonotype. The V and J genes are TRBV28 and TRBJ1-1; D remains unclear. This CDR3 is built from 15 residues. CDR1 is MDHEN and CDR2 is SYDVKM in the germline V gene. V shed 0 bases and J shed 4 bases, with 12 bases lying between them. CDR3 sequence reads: CASSLWADRSTEAFF. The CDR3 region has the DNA TGTGCCAGCAGTTTATGGGCAGATCGGAGCACTGAAGCTTTCTTT.

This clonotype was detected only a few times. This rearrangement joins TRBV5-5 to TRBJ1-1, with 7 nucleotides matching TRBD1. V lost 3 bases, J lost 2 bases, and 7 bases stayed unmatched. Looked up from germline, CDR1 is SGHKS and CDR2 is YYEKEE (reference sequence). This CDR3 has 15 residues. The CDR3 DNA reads TGTGCCAGCAGCTCTGAGGGGGCATTAAACACTGAAGCTTTCTTT. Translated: CASSSEGALNTEAFF.

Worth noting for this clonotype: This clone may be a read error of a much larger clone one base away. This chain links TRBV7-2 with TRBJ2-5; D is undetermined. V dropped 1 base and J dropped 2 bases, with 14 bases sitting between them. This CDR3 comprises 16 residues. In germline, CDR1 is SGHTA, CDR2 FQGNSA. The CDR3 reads CASSLVPTYSQETQYF. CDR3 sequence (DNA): TGTGCCAGCAGCTTAGTACCTACTTACAGTCAAGAGACCCAGTACTTC.

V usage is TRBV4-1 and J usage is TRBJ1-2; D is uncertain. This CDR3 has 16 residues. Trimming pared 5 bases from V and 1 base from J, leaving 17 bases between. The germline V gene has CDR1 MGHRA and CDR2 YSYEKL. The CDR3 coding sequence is TGCGCCAGCAGCATTAGAGGGTCCTCTTATAACTATGGCTACACCTTC. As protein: CASSIRGSSYNYGYTF.